This entry concerns a single T cell receptor (beta chain). The RNA input was about 0.5 to 1 ug, and it was reverse transcribed with random hexamers. The authors amplified TCR beta CDR3 across 54 Vbeta and 13 Jbeta using immunoSEQ multiplex PCR. TCRdb processed the immunoSEQ multiplex PCR reads anew with MiXCR; each CDR3 protein has one entry. This sample carries some 140,000 distinct CDR3 sequences, around 93% of them seen once, and the ten largest clones take over 0.15%. This specimen comes from a study of CD8 T cells in Susac syndrome. Sequencing of TCR beta was carried out in blood CD8+ and CD4+ T cells. The V and J ends lost 6 bases and 2 bases, in that order; junction bases with no gene match: 10. Germline V gene sequence: CDR1 MNHNS, CDR2 SASEGT. The CDR3 sequence is 16 residues long.

The TCR originated in a human donor with Susac syndrome. The chain has TRBV6-1 and TRBJ2-3, with 8 bases that match TRBD2. Source material: CD8+ T cells from PBMCs. The CDR3 loop is CASSLTSGPYTDTQYF. The CDR3 nucleotides are TGTGCCAGCAGCCTCACTAGCGGACCTTACACAGATACGCAGTATTTT.